This TCR beta chain was obtained from a study of CD8+CD57+ T cells in acquired aplastic anemia. Notes on the study in general: Fewer than 30 shared CD8+ CDR3s appeared highly expressed within patients' immunodominant clones. Patients and controls had CD8+ Simpson's diversity values that were not significantly distinct.

The CDR3 is 13 residues long. V was cut by 2 bases and J by 4 bases, with 8 bases left in between. Germline loops: CDR1 SEHNR, CDR2 FQNEAQ (reference sequence). This clonotype was counted ten times or more. The antigen is undetermined. Genomic DNA provided the template from which TCR beta VDJ and CDR3 profiles were obtained. A single record per CDR3 protein comes from TCRdb applying MiXCR to the reads. The sample has a few hundred thousand distinct CDR3 sequences, roughly 33% seen once. The TCR sequence derives from a human donor in good health, serving as a control. The specimen was sorted CD4+, CD8+, or CD8+CD57+ T cells (not recorded which) from PBMCs. The chain uses TRBV7-9 and TRBJ1-1; the D is unclear. This CDR3 is CASSLFRGTEAFF. As DNA, the CDR3 is TGTGCCAGCAGCTTATTCCGGGGCACTGAAGCTTTCTTT.